The source of this T cell receptor beta chain is a study of blood T cell repertoires in COVID-19. This CDR3 has 14 amino acids. V was cut by 4 bases and J by 2 bases, with 8 bases left in between. CDR1 LGHDT and CDR2 YNNKEL come from the germline V gene (reference sequence). Profiled with immunoSEQ multiplex PCR; TCRdb holds only in-frame clones, not every one. The table has about 250,000 clones, approximately 89% seen once. The chain recombines TRBV3-1 (or the pseudogene TRBV3-2) with TRBJ2-2; D gene uncertain. The clonotype originates from a woman in her thirties with COVID-19, enrolled during active disease. The sequenced sample consisted of peripheral blood. CDR3 bases: TGTGCCAGCAGCCTTGCAACAAACACCGGGGAGCTGTTTTTT. This translates into CASSLATNTGELFF.